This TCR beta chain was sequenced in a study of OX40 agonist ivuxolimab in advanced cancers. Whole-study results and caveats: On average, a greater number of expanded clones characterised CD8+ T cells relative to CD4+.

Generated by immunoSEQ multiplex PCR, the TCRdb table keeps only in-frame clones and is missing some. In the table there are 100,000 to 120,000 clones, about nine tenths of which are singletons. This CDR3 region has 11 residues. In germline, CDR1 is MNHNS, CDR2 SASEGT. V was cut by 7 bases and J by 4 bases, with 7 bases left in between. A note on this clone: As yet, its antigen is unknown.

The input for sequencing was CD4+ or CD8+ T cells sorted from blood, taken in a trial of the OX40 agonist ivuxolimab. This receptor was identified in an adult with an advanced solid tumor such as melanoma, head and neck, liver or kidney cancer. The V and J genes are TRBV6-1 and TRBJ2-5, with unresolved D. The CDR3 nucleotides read TGTGCCAGCAATCTAGGAGAGACCCAGTACTTC. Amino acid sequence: CASNLGETQYF.